Listed below are T cell receptor beta chains from one sample, sequenced in a study of blood T cell repertoires in COVID-19. Assay used: immunoSEQ multiplex PCR; TCRdb lists only in-frame clones, some missing. The top ten clones hold around 3.5% of a sample with roughly 120,000 clones, 76% of them seen once. Sequenced input: peripheral blood. These receptors were collected from a woman older than 75 with acute or convalescent COVID-19. Each CDR3 is given with its conserved first and last residue. D genes are given only for firm matches. Size tells how often a clone was seen (once, few, many) or the class of an expanded clone, and some rows leave it out.

v_gene: TRBV5-1
j_gene: TRBJ1-6
d_gene: .
abundance: .
CDR3aa: CASSTGQNSPLHF
CDR3nt: TGCGCCAGCAGCACCGGACAGAATTCACCCCTCCACTTT

v_gene: TRBV6-1
j_gene: TRBJ1-3
d_gene: .
abundance: .
CDR3aa: CASSEGVAGNTIYF
CDR3nt: TGTGCCAGCAGTGAAGGCGTTGCCGGAAACACCATATATTTT

v_gene: TRBV19
j_gene: TRBJ2-3
d_gene: TRBD2
abundance: .
CDR3aa: CASSPRKGLAGGRTDTQYF
CDR3nt: TGTGCCAGTAGTCCCAGGAAGGGACTAGCGGGAGGACGCACAGATACGCAGTATTTT

v_gene: TRBV5-1
j_gene: TRBJ2-1
d_gene: TRBD2
abundance: .
CDR3aa: CASSAWTSGFYNEQFF
CDR3nt: TGCGCCAGCAGCGCCTGGACTAGCGGATTTTACAATGAGCAGTTCTTC

v_gene: TRBV25-1
j_gene: TRBJ2-2
d_gene: TRBD1
abundance: .
CDR3aa: CASRIGTANTGELFF
CDR3nt: TGTGCCAGCAGAATCGGGACAGCGAACACCGGGGAGCTGTTTTTT

v_gene: TRBV29-1
j_gene: TRBJ2-5
d_gene: TRBD2
abundance: .
CDR3aa: CSVDGTSGGHQETQYF
CDR3nt: TGCAGCGTTGACGGGACTAGCGGGGGCCACCAAGAGACCCAGTACTTC

v_gene: TRBV3-1/TRBV3-2
j_gene: TRBJ1-6
d_gene: TRBD1
abundance: .
CDR3aa: CASSPTGVRNSPLHF
CDR3nt: TGTGCCAGCAGTCCAACAGGGGTCCGGAATTCACCCCTCCACTTT

v_gene: TRBV29-1
j_gene: TRBJ1-2
d_gene: TRBD1
abundance: .
CDR3aa: CSVDRGIGYGYTF
CDR3nt: TGCAGCGTCGACAGGGGAATTGGTTATGGCTACACCTTC

v_gene: TRBV19
j_gene: TRBJ1-2
d_gene: .
abundance: .
CDR3aa: CASSIPPSMRSNGYTF
CDR3nt: TGTGCCAGTAGTATACCCCCCAGCATGAGGAGTAATGGCTACACCTTC

v_gene: TRBV5-4
j_gene: TRBJ1-2
d_gene: TRBD1
abundance: few
CDR3aa: CASSYDRGIYGYTF
CDR3nt: TGTGCCAGCAGCTACGACAGGGGGATTTATGGCTACACCTTC

v_gene: TRBV6-5
j_gene: TRBJ1-2
d_gene: TRBD1
abundance: .
CDR3aa: CASSPGTGNGYTF
CDR3nt: TGTGCCAGCAGTCCCGGGACAGGGAATGGCTACACCTTC

v_gene: TRBV28
j_gene: TRBJ2-7
d_gene: TRBD2
abundance: .
CDR3aa: CAIQGLAGAKQYF
CDR3nt: TGTGCCATCCAGGGGCTAGCGGGAGCGAAGCAGTACTTC

v_gene: TRBV11-2
j_gene: TRBJ1-3
d_gene: .
abundance: once
CDR3aa: CASSPDRAGNTIYF
CDR3nt: TGTGCCAGCAGCCCCGACAGAGCTGGAAACACCATATATTTT

v_gene: TRBV6-1
j_gene: TRBJ1-2
d_gene: .
abundance: .
CDR3aa: CASSELGGYGYTF
CDR3nt: TGTGCCAGCAGTGAACTGGGGGGCTATGGCTACACCTTC

v_gene: TRBV7-9
j_gene: TRBJ2-7
d_gene: .
abundance: few
CDR3aa: CASSWQSYEQYF
CDR3nt: TGTGCCAGCAGCTGGCAGTCCTACGAGCAGTACTTC

v_gene: TRBV18
j_gene: TRBJ2-7
d_gene: .
abundance: .
CDR3aa: CASSPRDNTYEQYF
CDR3nt: TGTGCCAGCTCACCTAGGGACAACACCTACGAGCAGTACTTC

v_gene: TRBV11-2
j_gene: TRBJ2-3
d_gene: TRBD2
abundance: .
CDR3aa: CASSKTSGRAEDTQYF
CDR3nt: TGTGCCAGCAGCAAAACTAGCGGGAGGGCCGAAGATACGCAGTATTTT

v_gene: TRBV28
j_gene: TRBJ2-7
d_gene: .
abundance: .
CDR3aa: CASRSGTYEQYF
CDR3nt: TGTGCCAGCAGATCCGGGACCTACGAGCAGTACTTC

v_gene: TRBV9
j_gene: TRBJ2-1
d_gene: TRBD1
abundance: .
CDR3aa: CASSKGGQTGTSYNEQFF
CDR3nt: TGTGCCAGCAGCAAAGGGGGCCAGACAGGGACCTCCTACAATGAGCAGTTCTTC

v_gene: TRBV19
j_gene: TRBJ1-5
d_gene: TRBD1
abundance: .
CDR3aa: CASTRDRELNQPQHF
CDR3nt: TGTGCCAGTACCCGGGACAGGGAACTCAATCAGCCCCAGCATTTT

v_gene: TRBV6-2/TRBV6-3
j_gene: TRBJ2-7
d_gene: .
abundance: .
CDR3aa: CASSFGGLNYEQYF
CDR3nt: TGTGCCAGCAGTTTTGGGGGACTGAACTACGAGCAGTACTTC

v_gene: TRBV4-2
j_gene: TRBJ2-1
d_gene: .
abundance: .
CDR3aa: CASSQDQQRAFSEQFF
CDR3nt: TGTGCCAGCAGCCAAGATCAGCAGCGGGCTTTCAGTGAGCAGTTCTTC

v_gene: TRBV7-2
j_gene: TRBJ1-5
d_gene: .
abundance: once
CDR3aa: CASSLAGAGNQPQHF
CDR3nt: TGTGCCAGCAGCTTAGCAGGGGCCGGGAATCAGCCCCAGCATTTT

v_gene: TRBV27
j_gene: TRBJ2-7
d_gene: TRBD2
abundance: .
CDR3aa: CASSFLAGGIYEQYF
CDR3nt: TGTGCCAGCAGTTTCCTAGCGGGAGGGATCTACGAGCAGTACTTC